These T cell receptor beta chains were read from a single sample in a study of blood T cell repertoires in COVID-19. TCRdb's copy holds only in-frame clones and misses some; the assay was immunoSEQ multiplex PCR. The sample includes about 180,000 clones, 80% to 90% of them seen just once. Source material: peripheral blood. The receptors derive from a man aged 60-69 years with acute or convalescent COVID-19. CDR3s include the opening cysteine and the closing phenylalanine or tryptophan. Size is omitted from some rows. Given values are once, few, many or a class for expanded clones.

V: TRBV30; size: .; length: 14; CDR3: CAWRTDSTYNEQFF
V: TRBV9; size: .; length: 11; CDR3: CASSVQGGYTF
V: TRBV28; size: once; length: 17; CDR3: CASIPLPQTGSTDTQYF
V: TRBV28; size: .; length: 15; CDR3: CASSSSAGGNYEQYF
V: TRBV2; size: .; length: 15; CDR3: CASAERQGSGNTIYF
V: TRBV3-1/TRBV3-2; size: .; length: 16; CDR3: CASSQSSPGQGQGYTF
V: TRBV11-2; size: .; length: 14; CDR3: CASSAQTGGWEQYF
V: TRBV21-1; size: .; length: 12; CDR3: CASSKNRFGYTF
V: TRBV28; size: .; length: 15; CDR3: CASSPTLGQNSEQYF
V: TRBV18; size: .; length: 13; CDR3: CASSPDRGYGYTF
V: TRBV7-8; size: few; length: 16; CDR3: CASSLVPGGIYNEQFF
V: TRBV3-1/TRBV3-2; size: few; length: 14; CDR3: CASSPSRARRGYTF
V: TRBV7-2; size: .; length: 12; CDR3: CASSLAQGGYTF
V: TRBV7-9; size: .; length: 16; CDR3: CASSLGLAGVGETQYF
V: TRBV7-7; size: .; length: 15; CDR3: CASSSQTGPQETQYF
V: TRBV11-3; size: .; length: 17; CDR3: CASSLAKLAGDPYEQYF
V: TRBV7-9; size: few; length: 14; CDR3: CASSTSGTSYEQYF
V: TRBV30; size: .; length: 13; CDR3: CAWSQGGYYGYTF
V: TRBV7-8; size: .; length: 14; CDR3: CASSADRGAGELFF
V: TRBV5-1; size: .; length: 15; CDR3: CASSLAGSTGTEAFF
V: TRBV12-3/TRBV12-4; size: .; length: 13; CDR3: CASSLGGNSPLHF
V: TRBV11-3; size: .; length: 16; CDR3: CASSLGLAGSTDTQYF
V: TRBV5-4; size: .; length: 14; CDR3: CASSSGLAGGEQYF
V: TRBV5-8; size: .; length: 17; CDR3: CASSAGTGYSGANVLTF
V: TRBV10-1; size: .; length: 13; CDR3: CASSDPGKSEQFF
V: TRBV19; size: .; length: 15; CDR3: CASSIAYRSQETQYF
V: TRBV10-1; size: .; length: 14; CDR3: CASSTGHCAEKLFF
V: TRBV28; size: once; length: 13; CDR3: CASRSGTNYGYTF
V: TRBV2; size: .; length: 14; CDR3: CASSGQGGHNEQFF
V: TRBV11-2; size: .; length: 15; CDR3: CASSNQAGGPYEQYF
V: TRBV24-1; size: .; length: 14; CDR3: CATSDPGLKETQYF
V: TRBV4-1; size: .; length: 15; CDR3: CASSLRLGPYNEQFF